This passage covers 30 T cell receptor beta chains from one sample sequenced in a study of shared clonotypes between healthy human individuals. Sequencing used immunoSEQ multiplex PCR; TCRdb keeps in-frame clones, though not all of them. The sample lists 500,000 or so clones; about 96% were seen once. The material sequenced was naive CD4+ T cells sorted from blood. The subset was: CD45RA+ positively selected. These receptors were taken from a woman in her thirties in good health.

This chain joins TRBV5-4 and TRBJ2-2, with a weak D call TRBD2 (5 bases). This CDR3 contains 14 residues. Looked up from germline, CDR1 is SGHNT and CDR2 is YYREEE (reference sequence). CDR3 amino acids: CASRRSANTGELFF. The CDR3 nucleotides read TGTGCAAGCCGGAGGTCTGCGAACACCGGGGAGCTGTTTTTT.

This chain joins TRBV6-5 and TRBJ2-7; D may correspond to TRBD1 or TRBD2 (5 bases each). This CDR3 comprises 15 residues. From germline, CDR1 is MNHEY and CDR2 SVGAGI. V was shortened by 7 bases and J by 6 bases, with 22 bases between the two germline ends. CDR3: CASTKTRDRGAEQYF. The DNA of the CDR3 is TGTGCCAGCACCAAGACTCGGGACCGGGGAGCCGAGCAGTACTTC.

The V gene is TRBV5-4, the J gene TRBJ1-2; no reliable D call. The CDR3 spans 15 residues. Germline lookup yields CDR1 SGHNT and CDR2 YYREEE (reference sequence). Trimming removed 4 bases at V and 7 bases at J, with 20 bases between. The CDR3 DNA reads as TGTGCCAGCAGCCACGGGCAGAGTCTTTGGAGTGGCTACACCTTC. Residues: CASSHGQSLWSGYTF. The full variable domain, in which reference TRBV5-4 and TRBJ1-2 provide the parts outside the CDR3, is ETGVTQSPTHLIKTRGQQVTLRCSSQSGHNTVSWYQQALGQGPQFIFQYYREEENGRGNFPPRFSGLQFPNYSSELNVNALELDDSALYLCASSHGQSLWSGYTFGSGTRLTVV.

This chain connects TRBV28 to TRBJ2-7; 8 bases align to TRBD1. This CDR3 contains 16 residues. Looked up from germline, CDR1 is MDHEN and CDR2 is SYDVKM. Unmatched junction bases numbered 11, after V lost 4 bases and J lost 3 bases. The CDR3 here is CASSSPTGEMVYEQYF. The CDR3 nucleotides are TGTGCCAGCAGTTCCCCGACAGGGGAGATGGTCTACGAGCAGTACTTC.

The chain links TRBV4-1 to TRBJ1-3; D is uncertain. CDR3 length equals 16 residues. The V gene's germline CDR1 is MGHRA and CDR2 YSYEKL. V lost 1 base and J lost 2, with 12 bases in between. The CDR3 reads CASSQVITGPGNTIYF. CDR3 bases: TGCGCCAGCAGCCAAGTCATTACGGGCCCTGGAAACACCATATATTTT.

CDR3 region: CASNLDRSTGELFF. CDR3 nucleotide sequence: TGTGCCAGCAATCTGGACAGATCAACCGGGGAGCTGTTTTTT. The V gene is TRBV7-9, the J gene TRBJ2-2; perhaps TRBD1 as D (6 bases). The CDR3 sequence is 14 residues long. V lost 7 bases and J lost 5, with 14 bases in between. CDR1 is SEHNR and CDR2 is FQNEAQ in the germline V gene (reference sequence).

Comments on this clone: Other DNA sequences of this sample code for an identical CDR3. V gene TRBV2 combines with J gene TRBJ2-5; D call uncertain. The CDR3 has 11 residues. From germline, CDR1 is SNHLY and CDR2 FYNNEI. Trimming took off 9 bases at V and 0 bases at J, with 5 bases between the two ends. The CDR3 sequence: CASKYQETQYF. The CDR3 DNA follows: TGTGCCAGTAAATACCAAGAGACCCAGTACTTC.

The chain couples TRBV6-4 to TRBJ2-2; D tentatively reads TRBD1 or TRBD2 (5 bases each). CDR3 length equals 14 residues. The V and J ends lost 2 bases and 4 bases respectively, with 8 bases between them. Germline CDR1 is MRHNA and CDR2 is SNTAGT. The CDR3 coding sequence is TGTGCCAGCAGTGACACTAGGGGCACCGGGGAGCTGTTTTTT. Translation gives CASSDTRGTGELFF.

The chain uses TRBV4-1 and TRBJ2-7; 12 bases are a match to TRBD2. This CDR3 is 18 amino acids long. J lost 0 bases, V lost 5 bases, and 11 bases had no gene match. Looked up from germline, CDR1 is MGHRA and CDR2 is YSYEKL. CDR3 amino acids: CASSSYLGTSGLSYEQYF. The DNA for the CDR3 is TGCGCCAGCAGCTCGTACCTAGGGACTAGCGGGCTCTCCTACGAGCAGTACTTC.

The V call is TRBV9, the J call TRBJ2-1, with TRBD1 matching over 7 bases. CDR1 is SGDLS, CDR2 YYNGEE, per germline. The CDR3 is 16 residues long. J lost 6 bases, V lost 4 bases, and 13 bases had no gene match. The CDR3 coding sequence is TGTGCCAGCAGCCCATGGGGACAGCCTGGGGTCAATGAGCAGTTCTTC. Translated: CASSPWGQPGVNEQFF.

The chain joins TRBV19 to TRBJ2-7, with D possibly being TRBD2 (5 bases). V lost 3 bases and J lost 3, with 15 bases in between. This CDR3 has 15 amino acids. The germline V gene encodes CDR1 LNHDA and CDR2 SQIVND (reference sequence). CDR3 residues: CASSISNSAHYEQYF. The CDR3 DNA is TGTGCCAGTAGTATCTCGAATAGCGCCCACTACGAGCAGTACTTC.

This clone was recorded only once. The chain employs TRBV2 and TRBJ2-1, with D possibly matching TRBD1 (6 bases). Germline lookup yields CDR1 SNHLY and CDR2 FYNNEI. Deletions cut 3 bases from V and 15 bases from J, with 15 bases between. The CDR3 has 12 residues. CDR3 in DNA: TGTGCCAGCAGTGAGTTACGGGACACTCGGTTCTTC. Encoded protein: CASSELRDTRFF.

The genes are TRBV30 and TRBJ2-5, with 10 bases identical to TRBD1. CDR1 and CDR2 from the germline V gene are GTSNPN and SVGIG (reference sequence). The CDR3 consists of 15 residues. Trimming at V came to 2 bases and at J to 3 bases, leaving 6 bases not matched to a gene. The CDR3 spells CAWSTETGGEETQYF. CDR3 nucleotide sequence: TGTGCCTGGAGTACCGAGACAGGGGGCGAAGAGACCCAGTACTTC.

J is TRBJ2-1 and V is TRBV28; the match to TRBD2 covers 8 bases. V gave up 6 bases and J gave up 4 bases; unmatched junction bases: 2. This CDR3 contains 13 residues. The germline CDR1 and CDR2 sequences are MDHEN and SYDVKM. The CDR3 sequence is CASRTSVYNEQFF. The CDR3 DNA reads TGTGCCAGCAGGACTAGCGTTTACAATGAGCAGTTCTTC.

The CDR3 DNA is TGTGCCAGCAGCCTTCAACCGGGACAGCCCAGGTCGCGAAACTATGGCTACACCTTC. This translates into CASSLQPGQPRSRNYGYTF. The chain couples TRBV9 to TRBJ1-2, with 7 bases fitting TRBD1. The germline V gene has CDR1 SGDLS and CDR2 YYNGEE. Trimming took 4 bases from V and 2 from J; bases not matched to a gene: 20. This CDR3 region has 19 residues.

V is TRBV28 and J is TRBJ2-3; perhaps TRBD2 as D (6 bases). Trimming took off 8 bases at V and 4 bases at J, with 16 bases between the two ends. The germline gives CDR1 MDHEN, CDR2 SYDVKM. The CDR3 totals 14 residues. The CDR3 reads CASGTGLLADTQYF. CDR3 sequence (DNA): TGTGCCAGCGGAACGGGACTGTTGGCAGATACGCAGTATTTT.

V usage is TRBV7-9 and J usage is TRBJ1-5; 9 bases match TRBD1. This CDR3 has 15 amino acids. The V segment lost 5 bases and the J segment 5 bases; nucleotides outside the gene matches: 7. Looked up from germline, CDR1 is SEHNR and CDR2 is FQNEAQ (reference sequence). The CDR3 bases are TGTGCCAGCAGCCCAGTGGGACAGGGCTATCAGCCCCAGCATTTT. It is translated as CASSPVGQGYQPQHF.

The count of this clone is one. The chain carries TRBV7-8 and TRBJ2-3; 7 nucleotides agree with TRBD2. Germline CDR1 SGHVS, CDR2 FQNEAQ. The CDR3 spans 17 residues. The trim removed 1 base at V and 1 base at J, leaving 8 bases unmatched. The CDR3 protein is CASSLVGGSAGTDTQYF. The DNA of the CDR3 is TGTGCCAGCAGCTTAGTTGGCGGGAGCGCGGGCACAGATACGCAGTATTTT. The full variable domain, its missing parts supplied by reference TRBV7-8 and TRBJ2-3, is GAGVSQSPRYKVAKRGQDVALRCDPISGHVSLFWYQQALGQGPEFLTYFQNEAQLDKSGLPSDRFFAERPEGSVSTLKIQRTQQEDSAVYLCASSLVGGSAGTDTQYFGPGTRLTVL.

The V call is TRBV25-1, the J call TRBJ2-7; D is perhaps TRBD1 (6 bases). The V and J ends lost 10 bases and 2 bases respectively, with 15 bases between them. The CDR3 totals 13 residues. CDR1 is MGHDK, CDR2 SYGVNS, per germline. CDR3 protein: CAIPTGPTYEQYF. As DNA, the CDR3 is TGTGCCATCCCCACAGGGCCCACCTACGAGCAGTACTTC.

The rearrangement uses TRBV6-1 and TRBJ1-5; 8 positions agree with TRBD1. V lost 4 bases and J lost 4; bases outside the gene matches: 6. The CDR3 contains 15 residues. Looked up from germline, CDR1 is MNHNS and CDR2 is SASEGT. The CDR3 bases are TGTGCCAGCAGTGGCAGGGGGCATGGGAATCAGCCCCAGCATTTT. Residues: CASSGRGHGNQPQHF.

The rearrangement joins TRBV11-2 to TRBJ1-4, with 7 positions matching TRBD1. There are 15 residues in the CDR3. The V segment lost 4 bases and the J segment 8 bases; nucleotides outside the gene matches: 10. CDR1 SGHAT and CDR2 FQNNGV come from the germline V gene. CDR3 bases: TGTGCCAGCAGCTCGCTACAGGGGCCGAGGGAAAAACTGTTTTTT. Residues: CASSSLQGPREKLFF. Full variable domain (remainder filled in from reference TRBV11-2 and TRBJ1-4): EAGVAQSPRYKIIEKRQSVAFWCNPISGHATLYWYQQILGQGPKLLIQFQNNGVVDDSQLPKDRFSAERLKGVDSTLKIQPAKLEDSAVYLCASSSLQGPREKLFFGSGTQLSVL.

V is TRBV5-4 and J is TRBJ2-7; 9 nucleotides align to TRBD1. The CDR3 runs 17 residues. The germline CDR1 and CDR2 sequences are SGHNT and YYREEE (reference sequence). J lost 3 bases, V lost 2 bases, and 12 bases had no gene match. The CDR3 is CASSFPPGQGTRYEQYF. The DNA for the CDR3 is TGTGCCAGCAGCTTTCCCCCGGGACAGGGAACTCGCTACGAGCAGTACTTC.

The CDR3 DNA sequence: TGCGCCAGCAGGGGACAGGGCGCTGAAAAACTGTTTTTT. It specifies CASRGQGAEKLFF. J is TRBJ1-4 and V is TRBV5-1; 9 bases align to TRBD1. V was clipped by 5 bases and J by 7 bases; unmatched bases: 3. Germline lookup yields CDR1 SGHRS and CDR2 YFSETQ. The CDR3 is 13 amino acids.

The chain employs TRBV19 and TRBJ1-2; D might be TRBD1 (6 bases). CDR3 size: 13 residues. Germline V lookup: CDR1 LNHDA, CDR2 SQIVND (reference sequence). Trimming removed 11 bases at V and 0 bases at J, with 13 bases between. Written as DNA, the CDR3 is TGTGCCTCTGCGGGGGCCGCTAACTATGGCTACACCTTC. This sequence encodes CASAGAANYGYTF.

This chain joins TRBV6-1 and TRBJ1-2; D unclear. V was clipped by 1 base and J by 7 bases, with 10 bases between them. The length of the CDR3 is 13 residues. CDR1 and CDR2 (germline): MNHNS, SASEGT. CDR3 in amino acids: CASSEVKGTGYTF. The CDR3 DNA is TGTGCCAGCAGTGAAGTAAAGGGTACTGGCTACACCTTC.

This sequence joins TRBV28 and TRBJ1-1; D may be TRBD1 (5 bases). The CDR3 contains 13 residues. Germline CDR1 is MDHEN and CDR2 is SYDVKM. The V gene lost 3 bases and the J gene lost 1 base, with 6 bases spanning the gap. The CDR3 here is CASSLRGNTEAFF. In DNA form, the CDR3 reads TGTGCCAGCAGTTTGAGGGGGAACACTGAAGCTTTCTTT.

This clone was seen only once. The V call is TRBV18, the J call TRBJ2-3; D is unresolved. Trimming stripped 4 bases from V and 1 base from J, with 12 bases between. CDR1 and CDR2 from the germline V gene are KGHSH and LQKENI. The CDR3 loop spans 15 amino acids. CDR3 loop: CASSHQERGTDTQYF. The CDR3 bases are TGTGCCAGCTCACACCAGGAAAGAGGCACAGATACGCAGTATTTT.

This chain links TRBV15 with TRBJ1-3; TRBD1 is a possible D gene (6 bases). The CDR3 has 14 residues. V was clipped by 8 bases and J by 3 bases, with 14 bases between them. Germline-derived CDR1 and CDR2 are LNHNV and YYDKDF (reference sequence). The CDR3 reads CATSYRESGNTIYF. The CDR3 DNA follows: TGTGCCACCTCCTACAGGGAAAGTGGAAACACCATATATTTT.

About this clone itself: Distinct nucleotide sequences in the sample also encode this CDR3. CDR3 DNA: TGTGCCAGCACTGGGAACACTGAAGCTTTCTTT. The encoded protein is CASTGNTEAFF. This chain links TRBV28 with TRBJ1-1; D ambiguous. V shed 7 bases and J shed 1 base, with 4 bases lying between them. The CDR3 contains 11 residues. Looked up from germline, CDR1 is MDHEN and CDR2 is SYDVKM.

J is TRBJ1-5 and V is TRBV28; no clear D gene. Trimming pared 5 bases from V and 5 bases from J, leaving 7 bases between. The CDR3 loop spans 12 amino acids. Germline values: CDR1 MDHEN, CDR2 SYDVKM. Here the CDR3 reads CASSPHHQPQHF. The DNA for the CDR3 is TGTGCCAGCAGTCCTCATCATCAGCCCCAGCATTTT.